Shown below are 5 T cell receptor beta chains from a single sample sequenced in a study of OX40 agonist ivuxolimab in advanced cancers. Assay: immunoSEQ multiplex PCR; the TCRdb copy retains only in-frame clones and omits some. This sample has about 29,000 clones, with approximately 78% found just once. The specimen was CD4+ or CD8+ T cells sorted from blood, collected in a trial of the OX40 agonist ivuxolimab. These receptors were obtained from an adult with an advanced solid tumor such as melanoma, head and neck, liver or kidney cancer.

J is TRBJ2-1 and V is TRBV10-1; either TRBD1 or TRBD2 may fit D (5 bases each). Per the germline V gene, CDR1 is WNHNN and CDR2 is SYGVQD (reference sequence). The CDR3 length is 14 residues. V lost 10 bases and J lost 3, with 16 bases in between. DNA for the CDR3: TGCGCCAACTCACCCGGGACGCACTACAATGAGCAGTTCTTC. This gives the protein CANSPGTHYNEQFF.

The chain uses TRBV7-9 and TRBJ2-7; 9 bases agree with TRBD1. Unmatched junction bases numbered 12, after V lost 6 bases and J lost 3 bases. The V gene's germline CDR1 is SEHNR and CDR2 FQNEAQ (reference sequence). CDR3 length: 16 residues. CDR3 bases: TGTGCCAGCAGAGGGGAGATGGGACAGGGATACTACGAGCAGTACTTC. Translated: CASRGEMGQGYYEQYF. Complete variable domain (other parts from reference TRBV7-9 and TRBJ2-7): DTGVSQNPRHKITKRGQNVTFRCDPISEHNRLYWYRQTLGQGPEFLTYFQNEAQLEKSRLLSDRFSAERPKGSFSTLEIQRTEQGDSAMYLCASRGEMGQGYYEQYFGPGTRLTVT.

The rearrangement joins TRBV28 to TRBJ1-4; D is unresolved. Trimming shortened V by 1 base and J by 4 bases, and 7 bases separated the two germline ends. This CDR3 contains 14 residues. Germline loops: CDR1 MDHEN, CDR2 SYDVKM. The CDR3 coding sequence is TGTGCCAGCAGTTTATTTCAGGATAATGAAAAACTGTTTTTT. This encodes CASSLFQDNEKLFF.

The sample holds a few counts of this clone. The rearrangement joins TRBV2 to TRBJ1-1; D remains ambiguous. V dropped 5 bases and J dropped 1 base, with 2 bases sitting between them. CDR1 SNHLY and CDR2 FYNNEI come from the germline V gene. The CDR3 totals 11 residues. CDR3 region: CASSWNTEAFF. In DNA form, the CDR3 reads TGTGCCAGCAGTTGGAACACTGAAGCTTTCTTT. Using reference TRBV2 and TRBJ1-1 for the parts outside the CDR3, the full variable domain is EPEVTQTPSHQVTQMGQEVILRCVPISNHLYFYWYRQILGQKVEFLVSFYNNEISEKSEIFDDQFSVERPDGSNFTLKIRSTKLEDSAMYFCASSWNTEAFFGQGTRLTVV.

V is TRBV28 and J is TRBJ2-2; a weak D match, TRBD2 (6 bases). Germline CDR1 and CDR2: MDHEN and SYDVKM. V dropped 5 bases and J dropped 0 bases, with 19 bases sitting between them. The CDR3 is 18 amino acids. The CDR3 loop is CASSTHEVRGANTGELFF. CDR3 in DNA: TGTGCCAGCAGTACCCACGAGGTGCGGGGAGCGAACACCGGGGAGCTGTTTTTT.